This TCR beta chain was documented in a study of shared clonotypes between healthy human individuals. General observations from the study: A few donors had about 5% of their naive CD4 clonotypes in common.

On this clone itself: Its cognate antigen is unknown.

Sequenced by immunoSEQ multiplex PCR; TCRdb stores in-frame clones only, minus some. The table shows millions of clones, with 95% occurring only once. This TCR was sampled from a man between 18 and 29 years old in good health. The sequenced sample was naive CD4+ T cells sorted from blood. Subset in this sample: CD45RA+ positively selected.

CDR3 DNA sequence: TGTGCCAGCAGTTTCCTAGCGGGAGTGGGTTCTGAGCAGTTCTTC. Translating gives CASSFLAGVGSEQFF. The chain links TRBV6-5 to TRBJ2-1, with TRBD2 matching 10 bases. The CDR3 consists of 15 residues. CDR1 and CDR2 (germline): MNHEY, SVGAGI. The junction had 9 bases not matched to a gene; V was cut back by 4 bases and J by 9 bases.